The 13 T cell receptor beta chains below all came from one sample that was sequenced in a study of blood T cell repertoires in COVID-19. Method: immunoSEQ multiplex PCR; TCRdb's copy keeps in-frame clones and lacks some. Altogether a few hundred thousand clones are present, 75% to 85% being singletons, with the ten largest covering approximately 5.2%. The sequenced material came from peripheral blood. Source of these receptors: a woman in her 70s with COVID-19, enrolled during active disease.

The V gene is TRBV10-3, the J gene TRBJ1-3, with D possibly matching TRBD1 (6 bases). This CDR3 contains 12 residues. V shed 5 bases and J shed 8 bases, with 10 bases lying between them. Germline assignment: CDR1 ENHRY and CDR2 SYGVKD. CDR3 nucleotides: TGTGCCATCAGTCGGACAGTCGACACCATATATTTT. Its protein is CAISRTVDTIYF.

The chain uses TRBV27 and TRBJ1-6, with D hard to call. From germline, CDR1 is MNHEY and CDR2 SMNVEV (reference sequence). The CDR3 runs to 13 residues. V lost 5 bases to trimming and J lost 14 bases, with 16 bases between them. CDR3: CASSTPKPGALHF. The DNA for the CDR3 is TGTGCCAGCAGTACCCCAAAACCCGGAGCCCTCCACTTT.

This clone was seen only a few times. The J gene is TRBJ1-1, the V gene TRBV3-1 (or the pseudogene TRBV3-2), with unresolved D. The length of the CDR3 is 12 residues. V was trimmed by 3 bases and J by 10 bases, leaving 12 bases between them. CDR1 is LGHDT, CDR2 YNNKEL, per germline (reference sequence). The CDR3 nucleotides read TGTGCCAGCAGCCATCGGATCGGGAGAGCTTTCTTT. Translation: CASSHRIGRAFF.

This chain links TRBV6-4 with TRBJ2-1; 16 positions agree with TRBD2. Germline V lookup: CDR1 MRHNA, CDR2 SNTAGT. Germline trimming cut 0 bases from V and 4 bases from J; bases unmatched to any gene: 12. This CDR3 has 21 amino acids. The CDR3 region is CASSDSRLGTSGRAGYNEQFF. The CDR3 DNA sequence: TGTGCCAGCAGTGACTCTAGGTTAGGGACTAGCGGGAGGGCCGGTTACAATGAGCAGTTCTTC.

V usage is TRBV7-8 and J usage is TRBJ2-5; 7 nucleotides match TRBD2. Trimming at V came to 2 bases and at J to 1 base, leaving 7 bases not matched to a gene. CDR3 length equals 16 residues. Germline values: CDR1 SGHVS, CDR2 FQNEAQ. CDR3 DNA: TGTGCCAGCAGCTTAAGAGTAGCGGGTAGCCAAGAGACCCAGTACTTC. It translates to CASSLRVAGSQETQYF.

The chain uses TRBV5-4 and TRBJ2-1; D ambiguous. V dropped 1 base and J dropped 0 bases, with 17 bases sitting between them. CDR1 SGHNT and CDR2 YYREEE come from the germline V gene (reference sequence). The CDR3 contains 18 residues. CDR3 protein: CASSLFVYSISSYNEQFF. As DNA, the CDR3 is TGTGCCAGCAGCTTGTTCGTCTACTCAATCTCCTCCTACAATGAGCAGTTCTTC.

This chain links TRBV4-3 with TRBJ2-3; TRBD2 might be the D (7 bases). With 0 bases removed from V and 7 bases from J, the gap between germline ends came to 17 bases. The CDR3 is 16 amino acids. Germline V gene sequence: CDR1 LGHNA, CDR2 YSLEER. CDR3 DNA sequence: TGCGCCAGCAGCCAAGAGCTGAGGGGGGGGAGGAATACGCAGTATTTT. Protein: CASSQELRGGRNTQYF.

The chain uses TRBV7-2 and TRBJ1-6; D ambiguous. The germline gives CDR1 SGHTA, CDR2 FQGNSA. V was pared by 1 base and J by 3 bases, with 7 bases between. The CDR3 length is 15 residues. CDR3 nucleotides: TGTGCCAGCAGCTTAGGAACGGGCTATAATTCACCCCTCCACTTT. It codes for CASSLGTGYNSPLHF.

This clone has ten or more counts. The V gene is TRBV29-1, the J gene TRBJ1-5; D not resolved. The CDR3 extends over 15 amino acids. The V gene's germline CDR1 is SQVTM and CDR2 ANQGSEA. V gave up 4 bases and J gave up 3 bases, with 16 bases separating them. Here the CDR3 reads CSVALERAPNQPQHF. The CDR3 nucleotides read TGCAGCGTTGCCTTGGAGAGGGCTCCCAATCAGCCCCAGCATTTT.

This clone was counted a single time. The genes are TRBV19 and TRBJ1-2; the D gene is possibly TRBD1 (5 bases). CDR1 LNHDA and CDR2 SQIVND come from the germline V gene (reference sequence). V gave up 6 bases and J gave up 0 bases, with 14 bases separating them. The CDR3 totals 15 residues. CDR3 in amino acids: CASSPGGNPNYGYTF. The CDR3 DNA sequence: TGTGCCAGTAGCCCCGGGGGGAATCCTAACTATGGCTACACCTTC.

V and J are TRBV7-2 and TRBJ2-1, with D hard to call. Germline CDR1 is SGHTA and CDR2 is FQGNSA. The CDR3 extends over 13 amino acids. V dropped 5 bases and J dropped 8 bases, with 13 bases sitting between them. As DNA, the CDR3 is TGTGCCAGCAGCCTCTCTCCGGTCTATGAGCAGTTCTTC. This codes for CASSLSPVYEQFF.

This chain's CDR3 is CASSLLWRGNNSPLHF. CDR3 nucleotide sequence: TGTGCCAGCAGCTTATTATGGAGGGGAAATAATTCACCCCTCCACTTT. The chain links TRBV7-9 to TRBJ1-6; possibly TRBD1 for D (5 bases). Germline V gene sequence: CDR1 SEHNR, CDR2 FQNEAQ (reference sequence). V dropped 2 bases and J dropped 5 bases, with 13 bases sitting between them. CDR3 length equals 16 residues.

V and J are TRBV7-2 and TRBJ2-7, with 7 bases fitting TRBD1. The CDR3 is made up of 15 amino acids. Germline CDR1 is SGHTA and CDR2 is FQGNSA. V shed 1 base and J 2 bases; nucleotides not matched to a gene: 5. The CDR3 coding sequence is TGTGCCAGCAGCTTAGTAGGGACAGAACCCTACGAGCAGTACTTC. Protein: CASSLVGTEPYEQYF.